This T cell receptor beta chain was recovered during a study of blood T cell repertoires in COVID-19. For the study at large: PBMCs, B-cell-depleted T cells, or T cells provided the cDNA or gDNA that made up the material.

The length of the CDR3 is 14 residues. Germline assignment: CDR1 SGDLS and CDR2 YYNGEE. V gave up 3 bases and J gave up 1 base, with 11 bases separating them. The method was immunoSEQ multiplex PCR; TCRdb's version includes in-frame clones alone and lacks a portion of them. The sample lists 87,000 or so clones; around four fifths were seen once. V usage is TRBV9 and J usage is TRBJ2-7; a weak D match, TRBD1 (6 bases). The TCR comes from a woman in her sixties or seventies with acute or convalescent COVID-19. Sequencing input: peripheral blood. The DNA for the CDR3 is TGTGCCAGCAGCGAGGCCCAGGGGTCCTACGAGCAGTACTTC. Its translation is CASSEAQGSYEQYF.